This TCR beta chain was identified during a study of T cell repertoires in cytomegalovirus infection. Study-wide background: Recently identified HLA-C-restricted CMV epitopes were used, and well-studied HLA-B-restricted CMV epitopes were used as well. Signatures in public TCR beta sequences pointed to both CMV infection and matching HLA type. Points from the study as a whole: The study identified carriers of CMV plus the relevant HLA from cumulative public TCR beta family frequency. The study found HLA-C-restricted CMV-specific TCR beta clonotypes dominating the ex vivo response.

TCRdb reprocessed the reads via MiXCR and lists one record per CDR3 protein. The sample records about 700,000 distinct CDR3 sequences, around 32% being singletons. Concerning this clonotype itself: Its target is unknown.

Trimming took 2 bases from V and 1 from J, leaving 5 bases between them. The CDR3 is 13 amino acids. This TCR derives from a human donor in good health (CMV status not recorded). Some clones in this sample may be carry-over from other donors' samples. Sequencing used cultured PBMCs, obtained from culture after CMV antigen stimulation. V and J are TRBV12-3 or TRBV12-4 and TRBJ2-5; D is unclear. CDR3 in DNA: TGTGCCAGCAGTTTAAGGGCCCAAGAGACCCAGTACTTC. Its protein is CASSLRAQETQYF.